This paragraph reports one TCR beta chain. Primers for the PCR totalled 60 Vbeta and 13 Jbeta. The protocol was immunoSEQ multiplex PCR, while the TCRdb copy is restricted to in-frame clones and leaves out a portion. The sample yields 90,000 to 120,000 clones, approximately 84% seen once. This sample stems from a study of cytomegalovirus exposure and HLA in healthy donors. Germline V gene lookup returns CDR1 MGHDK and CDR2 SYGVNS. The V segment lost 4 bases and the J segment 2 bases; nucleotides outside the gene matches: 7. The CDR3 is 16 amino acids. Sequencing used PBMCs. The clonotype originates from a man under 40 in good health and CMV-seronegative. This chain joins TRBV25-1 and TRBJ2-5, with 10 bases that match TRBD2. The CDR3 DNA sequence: TGTGCCAGCAGTGGGCCACTAGCGGGGACTCAAGAGACCCAGTACTTC. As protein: CASSGPLAGTQETQYF. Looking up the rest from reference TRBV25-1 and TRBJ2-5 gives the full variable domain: EADIYQTPRYLVIGTGKKITLECSQTMGHDKMYWYQQDPGMELHLIHYSYGVNSTEKGDLSSESTVSRIRTEHFPLTLESARPSHTSQYLCASSGPLAGTQETQYFGPGTRLLVL.